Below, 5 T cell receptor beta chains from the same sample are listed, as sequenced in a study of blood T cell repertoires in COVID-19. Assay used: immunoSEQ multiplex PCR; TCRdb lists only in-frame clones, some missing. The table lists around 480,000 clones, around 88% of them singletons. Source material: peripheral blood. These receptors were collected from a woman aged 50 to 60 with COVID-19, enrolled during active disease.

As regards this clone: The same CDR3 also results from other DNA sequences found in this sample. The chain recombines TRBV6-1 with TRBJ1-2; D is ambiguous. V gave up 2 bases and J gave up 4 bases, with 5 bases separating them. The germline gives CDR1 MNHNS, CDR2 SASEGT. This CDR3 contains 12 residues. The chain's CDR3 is CASSETVYGYTF. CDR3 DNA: TGTGCCAGCAGTGAAACAGTCTATGGCTACACCTTC.

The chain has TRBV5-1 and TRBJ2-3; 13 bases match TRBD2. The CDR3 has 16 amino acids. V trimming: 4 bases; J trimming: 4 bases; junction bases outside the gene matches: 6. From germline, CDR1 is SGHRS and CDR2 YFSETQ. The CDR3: CASSGQTSGGPDTQYF. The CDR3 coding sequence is TGCGCCAGCAGCGGCCAGACTAGCGGGGGGCCAGATACGCAGTATTTT. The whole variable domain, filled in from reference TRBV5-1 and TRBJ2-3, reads KAGVTQTPRYLIKTRGQQVTLSCSPISGHRSVSWYQQTPGQGLQFLFEYFSETQRNKGNFPGRFSGRQFSNSRSEMNVSTLELGDSALYLCASSGQTSGGPDTQYFGPGTRLTVL.

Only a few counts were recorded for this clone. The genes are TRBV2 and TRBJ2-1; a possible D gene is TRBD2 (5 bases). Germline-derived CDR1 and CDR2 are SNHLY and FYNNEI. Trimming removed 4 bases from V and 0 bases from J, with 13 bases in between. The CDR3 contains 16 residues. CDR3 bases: TGTGCCAGCAGTGGGGGAGCGGTGAGCTCCTACAATGAGCAGTTCTTC. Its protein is CASSGGAVSSYNEQFF.

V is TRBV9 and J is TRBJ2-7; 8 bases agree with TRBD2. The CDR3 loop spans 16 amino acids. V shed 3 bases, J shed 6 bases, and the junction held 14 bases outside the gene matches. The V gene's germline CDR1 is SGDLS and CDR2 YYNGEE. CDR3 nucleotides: TGTGCCAGCAGCGGTACAGCGGGGGCCCCGGGGAGCGAGCAGTACTTC. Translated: CASSGTAGAPGSEQYF.

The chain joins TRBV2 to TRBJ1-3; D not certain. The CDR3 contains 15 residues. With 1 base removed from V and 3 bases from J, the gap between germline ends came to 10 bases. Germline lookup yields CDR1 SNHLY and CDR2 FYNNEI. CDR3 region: CASSEVEGDGNTIYF. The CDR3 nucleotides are TGTGCCAGCAGTGAAGTTGAGGGAGATGGAAACACCATATATTTT. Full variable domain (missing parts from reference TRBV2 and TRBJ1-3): EPEVTQTPSHQVTQMGQEVILRCVPISNHLYFYWYRQILGQKVEFLVSFYNNEISEKSEIFDDQFSVERPDGSNFTLKIRSTKLEDSAMYFCASSEVEGDGNTIYFGEGSWLTVV.